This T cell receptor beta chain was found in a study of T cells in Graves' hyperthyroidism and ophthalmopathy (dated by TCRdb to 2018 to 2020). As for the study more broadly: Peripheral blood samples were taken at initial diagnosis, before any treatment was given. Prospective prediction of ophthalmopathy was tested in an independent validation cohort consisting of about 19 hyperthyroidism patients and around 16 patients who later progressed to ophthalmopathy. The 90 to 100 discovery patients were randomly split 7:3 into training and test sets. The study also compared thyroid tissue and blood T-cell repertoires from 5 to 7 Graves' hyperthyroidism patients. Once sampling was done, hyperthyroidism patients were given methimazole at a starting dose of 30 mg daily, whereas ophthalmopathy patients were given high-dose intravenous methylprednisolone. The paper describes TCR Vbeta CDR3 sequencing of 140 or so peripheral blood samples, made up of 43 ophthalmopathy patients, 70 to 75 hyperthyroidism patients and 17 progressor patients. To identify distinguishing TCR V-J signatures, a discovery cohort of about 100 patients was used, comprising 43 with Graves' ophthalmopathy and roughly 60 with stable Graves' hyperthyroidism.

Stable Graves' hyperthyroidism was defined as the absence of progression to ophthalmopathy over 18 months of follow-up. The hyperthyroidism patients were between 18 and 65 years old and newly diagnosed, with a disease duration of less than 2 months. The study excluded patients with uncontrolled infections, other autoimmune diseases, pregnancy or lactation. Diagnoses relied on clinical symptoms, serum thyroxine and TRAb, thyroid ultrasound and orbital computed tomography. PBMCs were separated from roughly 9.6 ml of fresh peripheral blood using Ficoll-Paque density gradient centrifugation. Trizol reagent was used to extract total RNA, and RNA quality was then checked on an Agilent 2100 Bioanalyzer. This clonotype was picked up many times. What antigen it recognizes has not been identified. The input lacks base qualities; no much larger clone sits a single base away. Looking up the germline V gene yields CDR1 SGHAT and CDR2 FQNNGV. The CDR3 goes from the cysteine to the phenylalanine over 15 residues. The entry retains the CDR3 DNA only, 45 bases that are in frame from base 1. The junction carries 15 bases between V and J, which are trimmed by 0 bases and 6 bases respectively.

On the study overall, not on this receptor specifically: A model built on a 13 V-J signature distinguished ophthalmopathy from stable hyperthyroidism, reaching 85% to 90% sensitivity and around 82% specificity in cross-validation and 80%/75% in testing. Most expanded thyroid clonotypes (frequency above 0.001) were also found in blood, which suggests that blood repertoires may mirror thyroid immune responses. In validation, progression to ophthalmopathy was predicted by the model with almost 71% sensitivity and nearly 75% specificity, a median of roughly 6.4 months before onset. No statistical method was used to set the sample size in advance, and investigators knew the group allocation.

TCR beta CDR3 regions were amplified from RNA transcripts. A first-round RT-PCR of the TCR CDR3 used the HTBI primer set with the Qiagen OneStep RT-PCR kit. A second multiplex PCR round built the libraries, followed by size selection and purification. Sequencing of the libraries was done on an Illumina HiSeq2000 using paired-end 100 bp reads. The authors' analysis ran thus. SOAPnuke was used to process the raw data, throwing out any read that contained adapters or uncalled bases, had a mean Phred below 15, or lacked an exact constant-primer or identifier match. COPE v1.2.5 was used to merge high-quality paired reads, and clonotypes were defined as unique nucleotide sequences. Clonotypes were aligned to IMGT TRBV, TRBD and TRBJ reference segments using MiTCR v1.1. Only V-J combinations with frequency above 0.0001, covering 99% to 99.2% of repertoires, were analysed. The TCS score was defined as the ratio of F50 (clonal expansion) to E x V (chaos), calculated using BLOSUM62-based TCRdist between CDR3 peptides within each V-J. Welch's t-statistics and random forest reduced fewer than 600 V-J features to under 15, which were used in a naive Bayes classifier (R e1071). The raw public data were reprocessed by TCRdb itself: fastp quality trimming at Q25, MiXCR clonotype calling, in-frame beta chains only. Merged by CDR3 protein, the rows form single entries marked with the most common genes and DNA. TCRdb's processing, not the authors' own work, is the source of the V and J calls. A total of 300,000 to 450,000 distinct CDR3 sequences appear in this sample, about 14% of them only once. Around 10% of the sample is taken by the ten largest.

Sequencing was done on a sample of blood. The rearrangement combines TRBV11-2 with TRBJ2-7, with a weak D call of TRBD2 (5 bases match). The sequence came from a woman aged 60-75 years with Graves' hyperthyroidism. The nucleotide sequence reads TGTGCCAGCAGCTTAGATTTCGTCCTAGCTGGCGAGCAGTACTTC. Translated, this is CASSLDFVLAGEQYF.